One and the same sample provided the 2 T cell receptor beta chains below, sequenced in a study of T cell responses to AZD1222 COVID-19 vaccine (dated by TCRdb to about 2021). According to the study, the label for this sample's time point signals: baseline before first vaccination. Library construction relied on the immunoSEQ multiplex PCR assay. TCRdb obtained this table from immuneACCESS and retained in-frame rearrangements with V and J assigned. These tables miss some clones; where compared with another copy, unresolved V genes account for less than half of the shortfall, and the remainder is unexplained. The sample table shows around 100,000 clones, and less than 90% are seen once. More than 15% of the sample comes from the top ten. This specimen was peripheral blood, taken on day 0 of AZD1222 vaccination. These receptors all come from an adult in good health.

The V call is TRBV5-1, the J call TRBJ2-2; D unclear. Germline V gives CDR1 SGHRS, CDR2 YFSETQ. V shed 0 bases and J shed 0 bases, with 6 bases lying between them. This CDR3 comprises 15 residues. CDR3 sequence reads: CASSLGQTNTGELFF. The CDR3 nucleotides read TGCGCCAGCAGCTTGGGACAAACGAACACCGGGGAGCTGTTTTTT.

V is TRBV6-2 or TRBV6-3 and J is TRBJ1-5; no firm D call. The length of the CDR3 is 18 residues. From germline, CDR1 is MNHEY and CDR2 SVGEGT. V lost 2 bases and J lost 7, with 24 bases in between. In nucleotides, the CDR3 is TGTGCCAGCAGTTACCCGACGTCCAACAAAGATTGGCGACAGCCCCAGCATTTT. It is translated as CASSYPTSNKDWRQPQHF.